This TCR beta chain originates from a study of T cell repertoires in cytomegalovirus infection. A single record per CDR3 protein comes from TCRdb applying MiXCR to the reads. Seen here are about 740,000 distinct CDR3 sequences, around 32% observed once, and the top ten hold 15% to 20%. This clonotype came up a few times. The antigen is not known. CDR1 ENHRY and CDR2 SYGVKD come from the germline V gene. The CDR3 is 14 amino acids. The ends were cut back, 4 bases at V and 4 bases at J, with 13 bases in the middle. This sequence joins TRBV10-3 and TRBJ1-1, with D possibly matching TRBD1 (6 bases). This receptor was taken from a human donor in good health (CMV status not recorded). Some clones in this sample may be carry-over from other donors' samples. The sample here was cultured PBMCs, taken from culture after CMV antigen stimulation. DNA for the CDR3: TGTGCCATCAGTGGGGAACAGGGTCTCACTGAAGCTTTCTTT. Its protein is CAISGEQGLTEAFF.